This T cell receptor beta chain was obtained from a study of early T cells in non-severe SARS-CoV-2 infection. Study context: Chains were not paired, and sequencing was done on bulk RNA from unsorted whole blood.

The CDR3 runs 14 residues. CDR1 and CDR2 from the germline V gene are DFQATT and SNEGSKA (reference sequence). Trimming pared 6 bases from V and 6 bases from J, leaving 18 bases between. Individual cDNA molecules were tagged with unique molecular identifiers, the study reported. TCRdb fed the 5' RACE reads into MiXCR, producing one record per CDR3 protein. The repertoire holds 45,000 or so distinct CDR3 sequences, with roughly 11% as singletons. The sequence came from an adult who was a healthcare worker with PCR-confirmed SARS-CoV-2 infection or an uninfected control (not recorded which). This chain connects TRBV20-1 to TRBJ2-1, with D possibly matching TRBD2 (6 bases). Sequenced: whole blood. The CDR3 protein is CSAELDRGFNEQFF. CDR3 nucleotide sequence: TGCAGTGCCGAACTAGATCGGGGGTTCAATGAGCAGTTCTTC.